The 16 T cell receptor beta chains below all came from one sample that was sequenced in a study of identical twins. A single record per CDR3 protein comes from TCRdb applying MiXCR to the 5' RACE reads. The table shows about 1.7 million distinct CDR3 sequences, with more than 30% occurring only once. The sequenced sample was cord blood. These receptor sequences come from a newborn girl in good health.

This sequence joins TRBV20-1 and TRBJ2-5; D not resolved. V was cut by 4 bases and J by 0 bases, with 12 bases left in between. CDR1 and CDR2 (germline): DFQATT, SNEGSKA (reference sequence). This CDR3 has 14 amino acids. The DNA of the CDR3 is TGCAGTGCTACGCCCTACATCTACCAAGAGACCCAGTACTTC. This codes for CSATPYIYQETQYF.

The J gene is TRBJ2-4, the V gene TRBV15; 8 bases are a match to TRBD2. V was clipped by 1 base and J by 5 bases; unmatched bases: 13. The CDR3 totals 18 residues. Germline V gene sequence: CDR1 LNHNV, CDR2 YYDKDF (reference sequence). The CDR3 sequence: CATSRGGLQRGSQNIQYF. For the CDR3, the DNA is TGTGCCACCAGCAGAGGTGGGCTCCAGCGGGGGAGCCAAAACATTCAGTACTTC.

This clonotype has just a few counts. V gene TRBV6-6 combines with J gene TRBJ1-1, with TRBD1 matching 7 bases. V was pared by 6 bases and J by 0 bases, with 13 bases of the junction left unmatched. This CDR3 contains 17 residues. Germline V gene lookup returns CDR1 MNHNY and CDR2 SVGAGI (reference sequence). The CDR3 reads CASSKGDRARVNTEAFF. CDR3 DNA sequence: TGTGCCAGCAGCAAGGGAGACAGGGCAAGGGTGAACACTGAAGCTTTCTTT.

This clonotype was picked up a small number of times. CDR3 sequence reads: CASMEGTGETQYF. CDR3 DNA sequence: TGCGCCAGCATGGAGGGGACAGGAGAGACCCAGTACTTC. The gene calls are TRBV5-1 and TRBJ2-5; TRBD1 aligns across 8 bases. V shed 6 bases and J 4 bases; nucleotides not matched to a gene: 5. This CDR3 is built from 13 residues. CDR1 SGHRS and CDR2 YFSETQ come from the germline V gene.

CDR3 sequence (DNA): TGTGCCTGGAGTAATAACGAGCAGTACTTC. Its translation: CAWSNNEQYF. This chain links TRBV30 with TRBJ2-7; D is undetermined. With 2 bases removed from V and 5 bases from J, the gap between germline ends came to 4 bases. CDR1 GTSNPN and CDR2 SVGIG come from the germline V gene (reference sequence). This CDR3 is 10 amino acids long.

The V call is TRBV5-5, the J call TRBJ1-4; TRBD1 is a possible D gene (5 bases). Germline lookup yields CDR1 SGHKS and CDR2 YYEKEE (reference sequence). This CDR3 region has 13 residues. V gave up 1 base and J gave up 6 bases, with 7 bases separating them. The CDR3 region has the DNA TGTGCCAGCAGCTTGATGGGGGATGAAAAACTGTTTTTT. Encoded protein: CASSLMGDEKLFF. The whole variable domain, filled in from reference TRBV5-5 and TRBJ1-4, reads DAGVTQSPTHLIKTRGQQVTLRCSPISGHKSVSWYQQVLGQGPQFIFQYYEKEERGRGNFPDRFSARQFPNYSSELNVNALLLGDSALYLCASSLMGDEKLFFGSGTQLSVL.

CDR3 in DNA: TGTGCCAGCACAAGGGGGGACAATAAAGCCTATGGCTACACCTTC. Its protein product is CASTRGDNKAYGYTF. V usage is TRBV6-1 and J usage is TRBJ1-2; possibly TRBD1 for D (6 bases). The CDR3 totals 15 residues. V shed 7 bases and J shed 4 bases, with 19 bases lying between them. Germline CDR1 reads MNHNS; CDR2 reads SASEGT.

This clonotype was detected only a few times. The chain joins TRBV11-2 to TRBJ2-1, with 13 bases fitting TRBD2. Germline trimming cut 3 bases from V and 2 bases from J; bases unmatched to any gene: 4. This CDR3 spans 17 amino acids. Germline CDR1 is SGHAT and CDR2 is FQNNGV. CDR3 sequence reads: CASSLPGTSGTYNEQFF. Here the CDR3 DNA reads TGTGCCAGCAGCTTGCCGGGGACTAGCGGGACCTACAATGAGCAGTTCTTC.

The J gene is TRBJ2-3, the V gene TRBV12-5; D assignment may be TRBD1 or TRBD2 (5 bases each). This CDR3 is 14 amino acids long. The ends were cut back, 6 bases at V and 0 bases at J, with 10 bases in the middle. Germline V CDR1 and CDR2: LGHNT, FRNRAP. The CDR3 sequence: CASGRGWSTDTQYF. In DNA, the CDR3 is TGTGCTAGTGGGAGGGGTTGGAGCACAGATACGCAGTATTTT. Full variable domain (missing parts from reference TRBV12-5 and TRBJ2-3): DARVTQTPRHKVTEMGQEVTMRCQPILGHNTVFWYRQTMMQGLELLAYFRNRAPLDDSGMPKDRFSAEMPDATLATLKIQPSEPRDSAVYFCASGRGWSTDTQYFGPGTRLTVL.

This sequence joins TRBV6-5 and TRBJ2-3; D not certain. The CDR3 is 16 residues long. The V gene lost 4 bases and the J gene lost 2 bases, with 16 bases spanning the gap. Germline CDR1 is MNHEY and CDR2 is SVGAGI. CDR3 amino acids: CASSSPANPFTDTQYF. The CDR3 DNA reads TGTGCCAGCAGTTCACCCGCTAATCCCTTCACAGATACGCAGTATTTT.

The chain recombines TRBV18 with TRBJ1-1; D remains unclear. The germline V gene has CDR1 KGHSH and CDR2 LQKENI. The CDR3 is 15 residues long. Trimming shortened V by 2 bases and J by 0 bases, and 10 bases separated the two germline ends. The CDR3 DNA sequence: TGTGCCAGCTCACCAGTCCGTACTTTGAACACTGAAGCTTTCTTT. Translated, it gives CASSPVRTLNTEAFF.

The V and J genes are TRBV28 and TRBJ1-4; D is ambiguous. Trimming left V 3 bases short and J 7 bases short, with 9 bases between. Per germline, CDR1 MDHEN and CDR2 SYDVKM. The CDR3 has 13 amino acids. The CDR3 loop reads CASSFDLSEKLFF. The CDR3 nucleotides read TGTGCCAGCAGTTTTGACCTTAGTGAAAAACTGTTTTTT.

V is TRBV20-1 and J is TRBJ1-5; no firm D call. The V gene's germline CDR1 is DFQATT and CDR2 SNEGSKA (reference sequence). V lost 6 bases and J lost 3, with 12 bases in between. The CDR3 is made up of 13 amino acids. In nucleotides, the CDR3 is TGCAGTGCCAGTCGGACCATCAATCAGCCCCAGCATTTT. Its protein product is CSASRTINQPQHF.

This clonotype was counted many times. The chain carries TRBV29-1 and TRBJ2-5; D gene ambiguous. Germline CDR1 is SQVTM and CDR2 is ANQGSEA. The CDR3 extends over 13 amino acids. V lost 3 bases, J lost 0 bases, and 8 bases lay in between. The CDR3 loop is CSVDREYQETQYF. For the CDR3, the DNA is TGCAGCGTTGACAGAGAATACCAAGAGACCCAGTACTTC. Variable domain in full (rest from reference TRBV29-1 and TRBJ2-5): SAVISQKPSRDICQRGTSLTIQCQVDSQVTMMFWYRQQPGQSLTLIATANQGSEATYESGFVIDKFPISRPNLTFSTLTVSNMSPEDSSIYLCSVDREYQETQYFGPGTRLLVL.

This clonotype was recorded many times. The rearrangement uses TRBV4-2 and TRBJ2-3; TRBD2 agrees at 9 bases. V shed 1 base and J 0 bases; nucleotides not matched to a gene: 14. The CDR3 is 20 residues long. CDR1 LGHNA and CDR2 YNFKEQ come from the germline V gene. The CDR3 loop is CASSQVRAGGRNISTDTQYF. DNA for the CDR3: TGTGCCAGCAGCCAAGTACGAGCGGGAGGCCGAAACATTAGCACAGATACGCAGTATTTT.

The rearrangement links TRBV15 to TRBJ2-5; 8 nucleotides line up with TRBD2. Germline lookup yields CDR1 LNHNV and CDR2 YYDKDF (reference sequence). V gave up 0 bases and J gave up 11 bases; unmatched junction bases: 14. The CDR3 sequence is 16 residues long. Here the CDR3 reads CATSRDRGTRNNEQYF. The CDR3 region has the DNA TGTGCCACCAGCAGAGATCGGGGGACTAGAAACAATGAGCAGTACTTC.